This T cell receptor (beta chain) was obtained from a study of T-cell memory formation after mild COVID-19. The germline CDR1 and CDR2 sequences are LGHDT and YNNKEL (reference sequence). The CDR3 is 11 amino acids. V was pared by 4 bases and J by 10 bases, with 9 bases between. Notes on the study in general: Mostly located in CM and EM were contracting CD4+ clones, with contracting CD8+ clones located in EMRA. SARS-CoV-2 specificity of second-wave clones peaking day 37 was unconfirmed.

Using constant-segment primers, 5'RACE produced TCR alpha and TCR beta cDNA libraries carrying sample barcodes and UMIs. Each CDR3 protein gets one entry after TCRdb re-called the 5' RACE reads with MiXCR. The sample contains around 250,000 distinct CDR3 sequences, 9.4% of which appear only once. This clonotype was observed a few times. The antigen remains unidentified. The sample consisted of PBMCs or a T cell subset sorted from them (not recorded which). This receptor was identified in a man in his late teens or twenties who had mild COVID-19 (a few samples of this study predate the infection). Cell type and time point are not known. The rearrangement links TRBV3-1 to TRBJ2-3; D might be TRBD2 (6 bases). The DNA of the CDR3 is TGTGCCAGCAGCCTGGGACTGGCGCAGTATTTT. Its translation is CASSLGLAQYF.